Below are 31 T cell receptor beta chains sequenced from a single sample in a study of PD-L1 blockade in urothelial cancer. Some clones are missing from TCRdb's copy, which holds only in-frame ones; the method was immunoSEQ multiplex PCR. The sample gives about 50,000 clones, 80% to 90% of which show up once; about 3.2% is in the top ten. Time point indicated: pretreatment peripheral blood. Here the sequenced sample was PBMCs, taken around atezolizumab (anti-PD-L1) treatment. The receptors derive from a man between 70 and 80 years old with urothelial cancer.

The chain employs TRBV19 and TRBJ2-7; 14 bases agree with TRBD2. The germline CDR1 and CDR2 sequences are LNHDA and SQIVND (reference sequence). The CDR3 loop spans 18 amino acids. V shed 4 bases and J 0 bases; nucleotides not matched to a gene: 8. CDR3 residues: CASSTGLAGVGSSYEQYF. The DNA of the CDR3 is TGTGCCAGTAGTACGGGACTAGCGGGAGTCGGGAGCTCCTACGAGCAGTACTTC.

The gene calls are TRBV14 and TRBJ1-3; no definite D call. Germline V gives CDR1 SGHDN, CDR2 FVKESK. V was cut by 4 bases and J by 0 bases, with 7 bases left in between. CDR3 length: 14 residues. CDR3 DNA sequence: TGTGCCAGCAGCCCTCAGGTCTCTGGAAACACCATATATTTT. It encodes CASSPQVSGNTIYF.

The genes are TRBV5-4 and TRBJ2-5; possible D gene TRBD1, 5 bases. The CDR3 has 14 amino acids. Germline V CDR1 and CDR2: SGHNT, YYREEE (reference sequence). The CDR3 here is CVWSLLGPGETQYF. As DNA, the CDR3 is TGTGTCTGGAGTCTACTGGGGCCAGGAGAGACCCAGTACTTC.

The rearrangement links TRBV19 to TRBJ2-5; the D gene is possibly TRBD2 (7 bases). The V and J ends lost 3 bases and 2 bases respectively, with 10 bases between them. Germline V gene data show CDR1 as LNHDA and CDR2 as SQIVND (reference sequence). This CDR3 is 14 amino acids long. The DNA of the CDR3 is TGTGCCAGTAGTATCGGGGGGACACAAGAGACCCAGTACTTC. Its translation is CASSIGGTQETQYF.

The gene calls are TRBV6-5 and TRBJ2-1; 7 nucleotides match TRBD1. Germline CDR1 MNHEY, CDR2 SVGAGI. The CDR3 is 11 residues long. Trimming at V came to 7 bases and at J to 15 bases, leaving 9 bases not matched to a gene. The CDR3 loop is CASTEGARRFF. In nucleotides, the CDR3 is TGTGCCAGCACCGAGGGGGCGAGGCGGTTCTTC.

The chain is built from TRBV7-9 and TRBJ1-4; D perhaps matches TRBD1 (6 bases). CDR3 length: 16 residues. Trimming left V 4 bases short and J 0 bases short, with 12 bases between. Germline loops: CDR1 SEHNR, CDR2 FQNEAQ (reference sequence). Here the CDR3 DNA reads TGTGCCAGCAGCTCGGGACATAGAACAACTAATGAAAAACTGTTTTTT. Its protein is CASSSGHRTTNEKLFF.

This chain links TRBV6-1 with TRBJ2-7, with D tentatively TRBD2 (5 bases). Per the germline V gene, CDR1 is MNHNS and CDR2 is SASEGT. V was trimmed by 5 bases and J by 5 bases, leaving 16 bases between them. The CDR3 contains 14 residues. CDR3 sequence reads: CASSLQTGYNEQYF. The CDR3 nucleotides read TGTGCCAGCAGTCTCCAGACGGGGTACAACGAGCAGTACTTC.

This clone was counted many times. The chain couples TRBV5-6 to TRBJ1-2, with unresolved D. Germline assignment: CDR1 SGHDT and CDR2 YYEEEE. The CDR3 contains 12 residues. The V gene lost 2 bases and the J gene lost 8 bases, with 10 bases spanning the gap. CDR3 in DNA: TGTGCCAGCAGCTTCGGTGGAGGCGGCTACACCTTC. Residues: CASSFGGGGYTF.

This clone has a handful of counts. The rearrangement links TRBV28 to TRBJ2-5; D may be TRBD1 (6 bases). Germline CDR1 MDHEN, CDR2 SYDVKM. The CDR3 loop spans 15 amino acids. V dropped 4 bases and J dropped 2 bases, with 14 bases sitting between them. CDR3 in amino acids: CASSSPGHGQETQYF. CDR3 DNA sequence: TGTGCCAGCAGTTCCCCGGGACATGGACAAGAGACCCAGTACTTC.

The chain combines TRBV5-5 with TRBJ1-4, with no clear D. Germline values: CDR1 SGHKS, CDR2 YYEKEE (reference sequence). The CDR3 spans 16 residues. V was shortened by 4 bases and J by 0 bases, with 13 bases between the two germline ends. CDR3 residues: CASSPGTRATNEKLFF. In DNA form, the CDR3 reads TGTGCCAGCAGCCCGGGTACCCGGGCAACTAATGAAAAACTGTTTTTT.

The V and J genes are TRBV28 and TRBJ1-2; a possible D gene is TRBD1 (5 bases). Trimming left V 8 bases short and J 9 bases short, with 19 bases between. This CDR3 is built from 13 residues. CDR1 MDHEN and CDR2 SYDVKM come from the germline V gene. This chain's CDR3 is CASLGGGTGSYTF. The CDR3 bases are TGTGCCAGCCTCGGGGGGGGGACGGGAAGCTACACCTTC.

This chain uses TRBV10-3 with TRBJ1-4; no clear D. The CDR3 runs 14 residues. Deletions cut 6 bases from V and 8 bases from J, with 16 bases between. Germline-derived CDR1 and CDR2 are ENHRY and SYGVKD. CDR3 loop: CAIRTEGGNEKLFF. For the CDR3, the DNA is TGTGCCATCAGGACCGAAGGAGGGAACGAAAAACTGTTTTTT.

This clone is medium-sized. The chain uses TRBV27 and TRBJ2-1; D is undetermined. V was cut by 3 bases and J by 6 bases, with 9 bases left in between. Per the germline V gene, CDR1 is MNHEY and CDR2 is SMNVEV (reference sequence). The CDR3 has 13 amino acids. Here the CDR3 reads CASSFKLGNEQFF. For the CDR3, the DNA is TGTGCCAGCAGTTTTAAGCTCGGCAATGAGCAGTTCTTC.

V and J are TRBV4-1 and TRBJ2-1; D is possibly TRBD2 (5 bases). This CDR3 spans 16 amino acids. With 4 bases removed from V and 8 bases from J, the gap between germline ends came to 21 bases. The germline V gene encodes CDR1 MGHRA and CDR2 YSYEKL. CDR3 loop: CASSPVEAAPRDEQFF. CDR3 DNA sequence: TGCGCCAGCAGCCCCGTGGAAGCGGCCCCTCGGGATGAGCAGTTCTTC.

The gene calls are TRBV5-6 and TRBJ2-1; D perhaps matches TRBD2 (5 bases). The germline V and J ends were trimmed by 7 bases and 6 bases, with 23 bases remaining between them. Germline assignment: CDR1 SGHDT and CDR2 YYEEEE. The CDR3 has 16 residues. The CDR3 region has the DNA TGTGCCAGCGGCCCACTAGAGTGGGGAATTGGCAATGAGCAGTTCTTC. Amino acids: CASGPLEWGIGNEQFF.

The rearrangement links TRBV11-2 to TRBJ1-1; TRBD1 agrees at 8 bases. Trimming cost V 4 bases and J 5 bases; bases outside gene matches: 9. The CDR3 is made up of 15 amino acids. The V gene's germline CDR1 is SGHAT and CDR2 FQNNGV. This CDR3 reads CASSWTGPLRTEAFF. The CDR3 DNA is TGTGCCAGCAGCTGGACAGGGCCCCTTCGGACTGAAGCTTTCTTT.

This clone was recorded only once. The chain uses TRBV27 and TRBJ1-2, with TRBD1 as a possible D gene (5 bases). Looked up from germline, CDR1 is MNHEY and CDR2 is SMNVEV (reference sequence). CDR3 length: 14 residues. V was shortened by 2 bases and J by 0 bases, with 7 bases between the two germline ends. The CDR3 nucleotides are TGTGCCAGCAGTTTAGGGGGGGCTAACTATGGCTACACCTTC. Translation: CASSLGGANYGYTF.

CDR3 DNA: TGTGCCAGTAGTATAGTACAGGGGGGCAGCTACGAGCAGTACTTC. This gives the protein CASSIVQGGSYEQYF. The rearrangement links TRBV19 to TRBJ2-7, with 8 bases lining up with TRBD1. Germline loops: CDR1 LNHDA, CDR2 SQIVND (reference sequence). The CDR3 extends over 15 amino acids. V dropped 1 base and J dropped 3; count of bases not matched to a gene: 5.

The genes are TRBV19 and TRBJ2-1; 10 bases line up with TRBD2. The CDR3 sequence is 20 residues long. The V segment lost 1 base and the J segment 0 bases; nucleotides outside the gene matches: 12. Germline CDR1 is LNHDA and CDR2 is SQIVND (reference sequence). As DNA, the CDR3 is TGTGCCAGTAGTATAGGTGTGCTAGCGGGGGCCTTGAGCTCCTACAATGAGCAGTTCTTC. Amino acid sequence: CASSIGVLAGALSSYNEQFF.

This clone turned up a few times. The rearrangement uses TRBV2 and TRBJ2-7; 8 nucleotides line up with TRBD1. Germline CDR1 reads SNHLY; CDR2 reads FYNNEI. The trim removed 9 bases at V and 0 bases at J, leaving 7 bases unmatched. The CDR3 is made up of 14 amino acids. The CDR3 DNA is TGTGCCAGTGTACAGGGGGTCCTCTCCTACGAGCAGTACTTC. Residues: CASVQGVLSYEQYF.

The genes are TRBV5-6 and TRBJ1-2; D not certain. Trimming removed 0 bases at V and 8 bases at J, with 17 bases between. CDR3 length: 15 amino acids. CDR1 and CDR2 (germline): SGHDT, YYEEEE. The CDR3 region is CASSLEAGFLPGYTF. The CDR3 DNA reads TGTGCCAGCAGCTTGGAAGCGGGGTTTCTTCCGGGCTACACCTTC.

The chain employs TRBV9 and TRBJ2-5; D is perhaps TRBD2 (6 bases). Trimming stripped 0 bases from V and 2 bases from J, with 14 bases between. The CDR3 has 16 amino acids. The germline CDR1 and CDR2 sequences are SGDLS and YYNGEE. CDR3 coding DNA: TGTGCCAGCAGCGTAGCTACGGGGCGGGGTCAAGAGACCCAGTACTTC. It specifies CASSVATGRGQETQYF. The full variable domain, completed using reference TRBV9 and TRBJ2-5, is DSGVTQTPKHLITATGQRVTLRCSPRSGDLSVYWYQQSLDQGLQFLIQYYNGEERAKGNILERFSAQQFPDLHSELNLSSLELGDSALYFCASSVATGRGQETQYFGPGTRLLVL.

This chain joins TRBV2 and TRBJ2-3; 7 bases fit TRBD2. Germline V CDR1 and CDR2: SNHLY, FYNNEI. V shed 8 bases, J shed 2 bases, and the junction held 1 base outside the gene matches. CDR3 size: 12 residues. The CDR3: CASRDYTDTQYF. The CDR3 DNA follows: TGTGCCAGCCGGGACTACACAGATACGCAGTATTTT.

CDR3 coding DNA: TGTGCCAGCAGTTACTCCCCTCTGTCTGGAAACACCATATATTTT. This encodes CASSYSPLSGNTIYF. The chain is built from TRBV6-5 and TRBJ1-3; no firm D call. The germline CDR1 and CDR2 sequences are MNHEY and SVGAGI. Trimming took 0 bases from V and 1 from J, leaving 7 bases between them. The CDR3 contains 15 residues.

This clone was seen only a few times. CDR3 nucleotide sequence: TGTGCCAGCAGCGCCAGGGTTCCTGAATCCGAATCTGGAAACACCATATATTTT. Amino acid sequence: CASSARVPESESGNTIYF. The chain combines TRBV9 with TRBJ1-3, with a possible D match to TRBD1 (5 bases). The V end was cut by 3 bases, the J end by 1 base, with 20 bases between. Germline CDR1 SGDLS, CDR2 YYNGEE. The CDR3 runs 18 residues.

The J gene is TRBJ2-3, the V gene TRBV5-1, with 10 bases matching TRBD1. CDR3 length: 13 amino acids. Germline CDR1 is SGHRS and CDR2 is YFSETQ. V lost 4 bases to trimming and J lost 6 bases; unmatched junction nucleotides: 2. CDR3 bases: TGCGCCAGCAGCGCGGACAGGGGGGATACGCAGTATTTT. The encoded protein is CASSADRGDTQYF. Full variable domain (remainder filled in from reference TRBV5-1 and TRBJ2-3): KAGVTQTPRYLIKTRGQQVTLSCSPISGHRSVSWYQQTPGQGLQFLFEYFSETQRNKGNFPGRFSGRQFSNSRSEMNVSTLELGDSALYLCASSADRGDTQYFGPGTRLTVL.

This rearrangement joins TRBV7-2 to TRBJ2-7; TRBD1 agrees at 7 bases. CDR1 and CDR2 (germline): SGHTA, FQGNSA. V was pared by 6 bases and J by 7 bases, with 9 bases of the junction left unmatched. The CDR3 contains 13 residues. CDR3 in amino acids: CASSRDRAGEQYF. The CDR3 DNA reads as TGTGCCAGCAGTCGCGACAGGGCCGGGGAGCAGTACTTC.

The chain combines TRBV5-1 with TRBJ2-1; a weak D match, TRBD2 (6 bases). The CDR3 loop spans 13 amino acids. Germline V gene lookup returns CDR1 SGHRS and CDR2 YFSETQ. Trimming took 5 bases from V and 2 from J, leaving 8 bases between them. Here the CDR3 reads CASRGTAYNEQFF. The CDR3 bases are TGCGCCAGCAGGGGGACTGCCTACAATGAGCAGTTCTTC.

The chain couples TRBV7-2 to TRBJ2-1, with a weak D call TRBD2 (7 bases). Germline values: CDR1 SGHTA, CDR2 FQGNSA. Deletions cut 5 bases from V and 7 bases from J, with 18 bases between. This CDR3 has 15 residues. The CDR3 sequence: CASSPAGGGKNEQFF. The CDR3 nucleotides read TGTGCCAGCAGCCCCGCAGGCGGGGGCAAGAATGAGCAGTTCTTC.

This clone came up once. V gene TRBV5-8 combines with J gene TRBJ1-4, with D perhaps matching TRBD1 (6 bases). Trimming removed 4 bases from V and 8 bases from J, with 18 bases in between. This CDR3 has 15 residues. Germline V gives CDR1 SGHTS, CDR2 YDEGEE. The CDR3 region is CASSPSAGVYEKLFF. The CDR3 region has the DNA TGTGCCAGCAGCCCCTCCGCAGGGGTGTACGAAAAACTGTTTTTT.

The chain links TRBV20-1 to TRBJ1-4, with D unresolved. V was clipped by 5 bases and J by 7 bases, with 8 bases between them. The CDR3 length is 11 residues. CDR1 DFQATT and CDR2 SNEGSKA come from the germline V gene (reference sequence). DNA of the CDR3: TGCAGTGCTCGACGGGTTGAAAAACTGTTTTTT. It codes for CSARRVEKLFF.